These 9 T cell receptor beta chains share one sample of origin, sequenced in a study of blood T cells in healthy people across ages. Together with a sample-barcoded 5' primer, a J-beta primer mix was included in a second PCR lasting roughly 6 to 12 cycles. TCRdb passed the 5' RACE reads through MiXCR, listing each CDR3 protein once. The top ten hold 23% of the sample, which has some 1,800,000 distinct CDR3 sequences, about 39% seen once. What was sequenced was blood. Receptors originate from a human donor in good health.

V gene TRBV7-2 combines with J gene TRBJ1-1; TRBD1 agrees at 7 bases. The germline gives CDR1 SGHTA, CDR2 FQGNSA. The CDR3 is 17 amino acids. Trimming removed 3 bases from V and 6 bases from J; junction bases left unmatched: 16. The CDR3 DNA is TGTGCCAGCAGCTTGGCAGGGGGGATCCTATATAACGCTGAAGCTTTCTTT. It translates to CASSLAGGILYNAEAFF.

The J gene is TRBJ2-1, the V gene TRBV11-2; TRBD1 matches at 9 bases. CDR1 is SGHAT and CDR2 is FQNNGV in the germline V gene. The J segment lost 9 bases and the V segment lost 4 bases, leaving 4 bases of the junction unmatched. The CDR3 has 13 amino acids. CDR3 sequence: CASSYDRGGEQFF. CDR3 bases: TGTGCCAGCAGCTACGACAGGGGGGGTGAGCAGTTCTTC.

This chain joins TRBV12-3 or TRBV12-4 and TRBJ2-1; maybe TRBD2 (6 bases). The CDR3 is made up of 15 amino acids. Deletions cut 5 bases from V and 6 bases from J, with 17 bases between. The CDR3 coding sequence is TGTGCCAGCAGTCAATTGGAGGGTTTAGGCAATGAGCAGTTCTTC. The encoded protein is CASSQLEGLGNEQFF.

This clonotype was seen only a few times. The J gene is TRBJ1-2, the V gene TRBV7-2, with 7 positions matching TRBD1. The CDR3 contains 17 residues. The germline V gene encodes CDR1 SGHTA and CDR2 FQGNSA. Trimming cost V 3 bases and J 2 bases; bases outside gene matches: 12. The CDR3 bases are TGTGCCAGCAGCTTTGCGTGGGACAGAAATTCCAACTATGGCTACACCTTC. It codes for CASSFAWDRNSNYGYTF.

This chain links TRBV3-1 with TRBJ2-4, with TRBD2 identical over 11 bases. Germline V gives CDR1 LGHDT, CDR2 YNNKEL (reference sequence). The V and J ends lost 0 bases and 4 bases, in that order; junction bases with no gene match: 2. The CDR3 is 16 residues long. The CDR3 loop is CASSQDASGGKNIQYF. CDR3 bases: TGTGCCAGCAGCCAAGACGCTAGCGGGGGGAAAAACATTCAGTACTTC.

J is TRBJ2-1 and V is TRBV12-3 or TRBV12-4; 7 bases align to TRBD1. Trimming removed 6 bases from V and 1 base from J; junction bases left unmatched: 12. The CDR3 has 17 amino acids. The CDR3 here is CASRPDRVRESYNEQFF. The DNA of the CDR3 is TGTGCCAGCAGACCAGACAGGGTAAGGGAATCCTACAATGAGCAGTTCTTC.

The CDR3 DNA reads TGTGCCAGCAGCCTTACCGGGGCCCGGAGGTGGACTGAAGCTTTCTTT. Residues: CASSLTGARRWTEAFF. V is TRBV12-3 or TRBV12-4 and J is TRBJ1-1; D perhaps matches TRBD1 (5 bases). The CDR3 consists of 16 residues. V was clipped by 6 bases and J by 5 bases, with 22 bases between them.

The chain employs TRBV7-2 and TRBJ2-1; D assignment may be TRBD1 or TRBD2 (5 bases each). V dropped 5 bases and J dropped 6 bases, with 20 bases sitting between them. Germline V gives CDR1 SGHTA, CDR2 FQGNSA. The CDR3 contains 16 residues. Written as DNA, the CDR3 is TGTGCCAGCAGCCAAGGGGAACTAGTTTATCGCAATGAGCAGTTCTTC. This encodes CASSQGELVYRNEQFF. The whole variable domain, remainder taken from reference TRBV7-2 and TRBJ2-1, is GAGVSQSPSNKVTEKGKDVELRCDPISGHTALYWYRQSLGQGLEFLIYFQGNSAPDKSGLPSDRFSAERTGGSVSTLTIQRTQQEDSAVYLCASSQGELVYRNEQFFGPGTRLTVL.

This clonotype was counted a few times. Here the CDR3 DNA reads TGTGCCTGGAGTGCCCCTAGGTGGAACGGGGAGCTGTTTTTT. Translated, it gives CAWSAPRWNGELFF. The chain joins TRBV30 to TRBJ2-2; D call uncertain. Germline V CDR1 and CDR2: GTSNPN, SVGIG (reference sequence). The V end was cut by 1 base, the J end by 7 bases, with 13 bases between. This CDR3 region has 14 residues.